What follows are 27 T cell receptor beta chains derived from one specimen sequenced in a study of T cells in Graves' hyperthyroidism and ophthalmopathy. Amplified regions were TCR beta CDR3 sequences from RNA transcripts. A first-round RT-PCR of the TCR CDR3 used the HTBI primer set. TCRdb recomputed calls from the multiplex PCR reads with MiXCR, one row per CDR3 protein. The repertoire holds a few hundred thousand distinct CDR3 sequences, approximately 13% seen once, with about 5% in the top ten. The sequenced sample was blood. The receptors were gathered from a young woman with Graves' hyperthyroidism.

This clonotype was recorded many times. The rearrangement links TRBV2 to TRBJ2-7; D might be TRBD2 (6 bases). Between the trimmed V and J ends, which lost 6 bases and 0 bases, there was a span of 18 bases. This CDR3 is built from 16 residues. The germline V gene encodes CDR1 SNHLY and CDR2 FYNNEI. The CDR3 loop reads CASSYSWGLDSYEQYF. CDR3 coding DNA: TGTGCCAGCAGCTACTCCTGGGGACTCGACTCCTACGAGCAGTACTTC.

This clonotype was detected ten times or more. The chain joins TRBV10-3 to TRBJ1-5; D is undetermined. CDR1 ENHRY and CDR2 SYGVKD come from the germline V gene. The V end lost 6 bases, the J end lost 5 bases, and 11 bases lay between the germline ends. The CDR3 spans 13 residues. The CDR3 region has the DNA TGTGCCATCAGCCCGGGAGCTGATCAGCCCCAGCATTTT. It yields the protein CAISPGADQPQHF.

On this clonotype: It may be a read error: a sequence one base away is much more abundant. Likely a read error: the CDR3 ends without its conserved phenylalanine or tryptophan. J is TRBJ1-1 and V is TRBV12-3 or TRBV12-4; D remains unclear. This CDR3 is 13 amino acids long. Trimming took 0 bases from V and 7 from J, leaving 9 bases between them. CDR3 in DNA: TGTGCCAGCAGTTTAGCCAGCTCCGATGAAGCTTTCCTT. It encodes CASSLASSDEAFL.

This clonotype was observed many times. This chain uses TRBV28 with TRBJ2-7; possible D gene TRBD1, 6 bases. Deletions cut 10 bases from V and 4 bases from J, with 17 bases between. CDR1 MDHEN and CDR2 SYDVKM come from the germline V gene. The CDR3 consists of 13 residues. The CDR3 bases are TGTGCCACGTCCGGGACACCCCAATACGAGCAGTACTTC. Its translation is CATSGTPQYEQYF.

This clonotype showed up just a few times. This chain connects TRBV7-9 to TRBJ1-6; tentatively, D is TRBD1 (5 bases). The CDR3 length is 14 residues. The germline gives CDR1 SEHNR, CDR2 FQNEAQ (reference sequence). V was pared by 6 bases and J by 10 bases, with 16 bases between. CDR3 sequence: CASSTDRTFSPLHF. CDR3 coding DNA: TGTGCCAGCAGTACAGACAGAACTTTCTCACCCCTCCACTTT.

This clonotype was counted many times. The rearrangement joins TRBV24-1 to TRBJ2-2; 9 nucleotides line up with TRBD1. Germline trimming cut 0 bases from V and 1 base from J; bases unmatched to any gene: 5. The CDR3 is made up of 18 amino acids. Germline CDR1 reads KGHDR; CDR2 reads SFDVKD. Here the CDR3 reads CATSDLLPGQGNTGELFF. CDR3 coding DNA: TGTGCCACCAGTGATTTGTTACCGGGACAGGGGAACACCGGGGAGCTGTTTTTT.

This clonotype came up once. This chain links TRBV12-3 or TRBV12-4 with TRBJ2-1; D is uncertain. The CDR3 runs to 14 residues. Trimming removed 6 bases at V and 7 bases at J, with 16 bases between. The CDR3 sequence: CASRGLVGYNEQFF. Here the CDR3 DNA reads TGTGCCAGCAGAGGCCTAGTCGGGTATAATGAGCAGTTCTTC.

V and J are TRBV7-9 and TRBJ1-1, with TRBD1 matching 8 bases. CDR1 is SEHNR and CDR2 is FQNEAQ in the germline V gene (reference sequence). Losses at the gene ends were 1 base for V and 8 bases for J; bases not matched to a gene: 9. The CDR3 loop spans 15 amino acids. The CDR3 DNA sequence: TGTGCCAGCAGCTTAGAAGTACAGGGGGGGCCCGAAGCTTTCTTT. It specifies CASSLEVQGGPEAFF.

This clonotype was recorded many times. This chain uses TRBV24-1 with TRBJ2-7; D call uncertain. CDR3 length equals 10 residues. Germline assignment: CDR1 KGHDR and CDR2 SFDVKD. The V end was cut by 4 bases, the J end by 3 bases, with 0 bases between. DNA of the CDR3: TGTGCCACCAGTGACTACGAGCAGTACTTC. It is translated as CATSDYEQYF.

This clonotype showed up many times. The CDR3 reads CASSFPFSEISYEQYF. In DNA form, the CDR3 reads TGTGCCAGCAGCTTTCCCTTTTCGGAGATCTCCTACGAGCAGTACTTC. The chain combines TRBV28 with TRBJ2-7; D not resolved. V lost 6 bases to trimming and J lost 0 bases, with 18 bases between them. Germline V gives CDR1 MDHEN, CDR2 SYDVKM. This CDR3 has 16 amino acids.

This clonotype was recorded many times. V usage is TRBV10-2 and J usage is TRBJ2-5; 7 bases line up with TRBD1. The V segment lost 8 bases and the J segment 5 bases; nucleotides outside the gene matches: 11. Germline CDR1 reads WSHSY; CDR2 reads SAAADI. This CDR3 contains 14 residues. The CDR3 DNA follows: TGCGCCAGCCGAAGGAAGACAGGGTTGGAGACCCAGTACTTC. Amino acid sequence: CASRRKTGLETQYF.

A note on this clonotype: Given a much more abundant clone one base away, this may be a read error. The V gene is TRBV6-2 or TRBV6-3, the J gene TRBJ2-1, with D uncertain. Germline lookup yields CDR1 MNHEY and CDR2 SVGEGT. The CDR3 contains 13 residues. The CDR3 coding sequence is TGTACCAGCAGTTACTCTGCCCATTGGGAGCAGTTCTTC. This translates into CTSSYSAHWEQFF.

By share, this clonotype ranks as medium-sized. The CDR3 DNA is TGTGCCAGCAGCTTATTCATTGGCGGGGGCAAGAGCACAGATACGCAGTATTTT. Protein product: CASSLFIGGGKSTDTQYF. The rearrangement uses TRBV7-2 and TRBJ2-3; tentative D call: TRBD2 (7 bases). The CDR3 has 18 amino acids. In germline, CDR1 is SGHTA, CDR2 FQGNSA. Trimming left V 2 bases short and J 0 bases short, with 18 bases between.

This clonotype was counted ten times or more. This chain uses TRBV30 with TRBJ2-7; perhaps TRBD1 as D (6 bases). Germline CDR1 GTSNPN, CDR2 SVGIG (reference sequence). The CDR3 is 14 residues long. The V and J ends lost 0 bases and 3 bases respectively, with 12 bases between them. The CDR3 nucleotides are TGTGCCTGGAGTGTACGGCGACAGGACTACGAGCAGTACTTC. Amino acid sequence: CAWSVRRQDYEQYF. The full variable domain, with the rest looked up from reference TRBV30 and TRBJ2-7, is SQTIHQWPATLVQPVGSPLSLECTVEGTSNPNLYWYRQAAGRGLQLLFYSVGIGQISSEVPQNLSASRPQDRQFILSSKKLLLSDSGFYLCAWSVRRQDYEQYFGPGTRLTVT.

This clonotype was seen ten or more times. The chain joins TRBV20-1 to TRBJ2-7; 13 positions match TRBD2. The CDR3 consists of 14 residues. The V and J ends lost 6 bases and 0 bases, in that order; junction bases with no gene match: 2. CDR1 DFQATT and CDR2 SNEGSKA come from the germline V gene (reference sequence). CDR3 sequence (DNA): TGCAGTGCCAGACTAGCGGGAGGCTCCTACGAGCAGTACTTC. As protein: CSARLAGGSYEQYF.

A note on this clonotype: A clone one base away is much larger, so this may be a read error. V usage is TRBV28 and J usage is TRBJ2-4; no clear D. The J call may be incorrect, as the DNA end agrees better with TRBJ2-1. Per germline, CDR1 MDHEN and CDR2 SYDVKM. This CDR3 is built from 11 residues. The CDR3 nucleotides are TGTGCCAGCAGTCCCCGGCACATTCAGTTCTTC. Encoded protein: CASSPRHIQFF.

This clonotype was detected many times. This rearrangement joins TRBV14 to TRBJ2-7, with 9 bases matching TRBD1. The CDR3 covers 15 residues. J lost 5 bases, V lost 2 bases, and 7 bases had no gene match. Germline V CDR1 and CDR2: SGHDN, FVKESK. This chain's CDR3 is CASSQIGTGIHEQYF. CDR3 sequence (DNA): TGTGCCAGCAGCCAAATCGGGACAGGGATCCACGAGCAGTACTTC.

This clonotype came up many times. The chain has TRBV18 and TRBJ1-3; D is unresolved. Per the germline V gene, CDR1 is KGHSH and CDR2 is LQKENI. The V end lost 2 bases, the J end lost 0 bases, and 11 bases lay between the germline ends. The CDR3 spans 16 residues. Here the CDR3 reads CASSPSSSSSGNTIYF. The CDR3 DNA is TGTGCCAGCTCACCATCCTCTTCGAGCTCTGGAAACACCATATATTTT. The complete variable domain, with remaining parts taken from reference TRBV18 and TRBJ1-3, reads NAGVMQNPRHLVRRRGQEARLRCSPMKGHSHVYWYRQLPEEGLKFMVYLQKENIIDESGMPKERFSAEFPKEGPSILRIQQVVRGDSAAYFCASSPSSSSSGNTIYFGEGSWLTVV.

This clonotype has more than one count but fewer than ten. This chain joins TRBV10-1 and TRBJ2-1; D perhaps matches TRBD1 (5 bases). The ends were cut back, 0 bases at V and 8 bases at J, with 14 bases in the middle. The CDR3 spans 15 residues. Germline CDR1 and CDR2: WNHNN and SYGVQD (reference sequence). CDR3 bases: TGCGCCAGCAGTGAGTCGACCGTCCAGGGCTATGAGCAGTTCTTC. It codes for CASSESTVQGYEQFF.

The chain recombines TRBV19 with TRBJ2-1, with a tentative D call TRBD2 (5 bases). CDR3 size: 13 residues. Germline values: CDR1 LNHDA, CDR2 SQIVND (reference sequence). Trimming cost V 5 bases and J 8 bases, with 13 bases left between them. CDR3 sequence (DNA): TGTGCCAGTAGTTGGGCTAGCAGCGATGAGCAGTTCTTC. Protein: CASSWASSDEQFF.

The chain couples TRBV10-1 to TRBJ2-1; no definite D call. Germline V lookup: CDR1 WNHNN, CDR2 SYGVQD (reference sequence). The V gene lost 0 bases and the J gene lost 8 bases, with 11 bases spanning the gap. The CDR3 has 14 residues. As DNA, the CDR3 is TGCGCCAGCAGTGAGTCGGTTAGCCTACATGAGCAGTTCTTC. Protein sequence: CASSESVSLHEQFF.

This clonotype was detected a few times. This rearrangement joins TRBV20-1 to TRBJ2-3; 10 bases fit TRBD2. This CDR3 spans 15 amino acids. Per germline, CDR1 DFQATT and CDR2 SNEGSKA (reference sequence). V gave up 3 bases and J gave up 3 bases; unmatched junction bases: 6. Written as DNA, the CDR3 is TGCAGTGCTAGCAAGCGGGAGGGCCCGACAGATACGCAGTATTTT. Its translation: CSASKREGPTDTQYF.

The V and J genes are TRBV2 and TRBJ2-1; the match to TRBD1 covers 8 bases. Germline V lookup: CDR1 SNHLY, CDR2 FYNNEI. The trim removed 6 bases at V and 9 bases at J, leaving 10 bases unmatched. The CDR3 extends over 14 amino acids. CDR3 residues: CASSHRTGFGEQFF. The CDR3 DNA sequence: TGTGCCAGCAGCCACCGGACAGGGTTTGGTGAGCAGTTCTTC.

The chain uses TRBV20-1 and TRBJ2-1; 10 nucleotides line up with TRBD2. Trimming at V came to 3 bases and at J to 9 bases, leaving 8 bases not matched to a gene. Germline V gene lookup returns CDR1 DFQATT and CDR2 SNEGSKA (reference sequence). The CDR3 sequence is 14 residues long. The CDR3 nucleotides read TGCAGTGCTAGTGGGCTAGCGGGAGCTATTGAGCAGTTCTTC. This encodes CSASGLAGAIEQFF.

This clonotype was seen only a few times. A much larger clone lies a single base off, so this may be a read error. J is TRBJ2-1 and V is TRBV13; 10 nucleotides align to TRBD2. Matching the DNA end better, TRBJ2-7 makes the J call doubtful. Germline lookup yields CDR1 PRHDT and CDR2 FYEKMQ (reference sequence). The CDR3 extends over 16 amino acids. The CDR3: CASSSSGTSVENEQYF. The CDR3 DNA reads TGTGCCAGCAGCTCCTCCGGGACTAGCGTCGAGAATGAGCAGTACTTC.

This clonotype came up many times. This chain joins TRBV28 and TRBJ2-7, with D possibly called TRBD1 or TRBD2 (5 bases each). Germline CDR1 is MDHEN and CDR2 is SYDVKM. CDR3 length equals 17 residues. Deletions cut 4 bases from V and 1 base from J, with 20 bases between. The CDR3 bases are TGTGCCAGCAGTTCCCTGCGGTCCAGGGAGATTTCCTACGAGCAGTACTTC. It translates to CASSSLRSREISYEQYF.

This clonotype has only a few counts. The CDR3: CASSLAPPGTNTGELFF. The CDR3 DNA is TGTGCCAGCAGCTTAGCACCCCCGGGTACGAACACCGGGGAGCTGTTTTTT. The rearrangement uses TRBV7-6 and TRBJ2-2; the D is unclear. V was clipped by 0 bases and J by 0 bases, with 11 bases between them. The CDR3 has 17 residues. Germline loops: CDR1 SGHVS, CDR2 FNYEAQ.